The present T cell receptor (beta chain) was sequenced within a study of cytomegalovirus exposure and HLA in healthy donors. Germline-derived CDR1 and CDR2 are SNHLY and FYNNEI. V lost 6 bases and J 0 bases, leaving 11 bases between the germline ends. The CDR3 extends over 15 amino acids. Data came from immunoSEQ multiplex PCR; TCRdb stores just in-frame clones and leaves some out. Here the sample spans approximately 65,000 clones, approximately 94% being singletons. The receptor comes from a woman aged 18-29 years in good health and CMV-seronegative. The J gene is TRBJ1-4, the V gene TRBV2; perhaps TRBD1 as D (6 bases). Material: PBMCs. The DNA for the CDR3 is TGTGCCAGCAGGAGGGGGGGAACAACTAATGAAAAACTGTTTTTT. Translation gives CASRRGGTTNEKLFF.